This paragraph reports one TCR beta chain. CDR1 and CDR2 from the germline V gene are SEHNR and FQNEAQ (reference sequence). This CDR3 has 16 amino acids. The ends were cut back, 1 base at V and 2 bases at J, with 12 bases in the middle. The record originates from a study of T-cell reconstitution after alpha-beta-depleted transplantation in children. Library preparation (for TCRbeta) was performed with unique molecular identifiers. A single record per CDR3 protein comes from TCRdb applying MiXCR to the PCR reads. The table shows 250,000 to 350,000 distinct CDR3 sequences, with 9.9% occurring only once.

Sequenced material: PBMCs from the stem cell graft donor, taken from the stem cell graft. This chain uses TRBV7-9 with TRBJ1-5; D gene ambiguous. The sequence derives from a human donor who donated a stem cell graft to a child with SCID. In DNA, the CDR3 is TGTGCCAGCAGCTTAGAGTCCCGAAGTGGCAATCAGCCCCAGCATTTT. Protein: CASSLESRSGNQPQHF.